Listed here are 11 T cell receptor beta chains from one sample, sequenced in a study of T cell changes during pregnancy in multiple sclerosis. The repertoire was sequenced with immunoSEQ multiplex PCR; TCRdb's copy has only in-frame clones and lacks some. The table has around 80,000 clones, 90% to 95% seen once. The source was peripheral blood, collected in the second trimester of pregnancy. The receptors derive from a female donor in good health, enrolled as a control in a pregnancy study.

This clone was seen a single time. The rearrangement joins TRBV6-6 to TRBJ1-4; 9 positions agree with TRBD1. Germline V gene lookup returns CDR1 MNHNY and CDR2 SVGAGI (reference sequence). V lost 4 bases and J lost 7; bases outside the gene matches: 4. The CDR3 runs to 14 residues. The CDR3 loop is CASSSTGGAEKLFF. The CDR3 DNA follows: TGTGCCAGCAGTTCGACAGGGGGAGCTGAAAAACTGTTTTTT.

By sample fraction, this clone is medium-sized. The chain joins TRBV29-1 to TRBJ2-7; tentatively, D is TRBD1 (6 bases). V was clipped by 3 bases and J by 1 base, with 7 bases between them. The germline gives CDR1 SQVTM, CDR2 ANQGSEA. This CDR3 has 12 amino acids. Here the CDR3 reads CSVDTGSYEQYF. CDR3 nucleotides: TGCAGCGTTGACACAGGGTCCTACGAGCAGTACTTC.

The gene calls are TRBV5-1 and TRBJ2-1; 14 nucleotides agree with TRBD2. The germline V gene has CDR1 SGHRS and CDR2 YFSETQ. This CDR3 has 17 amino acids. The junction had 4 bases not matched to a gene; V was cut back by 1 base and J by 4 bases. The CDR3 loop is CASSLPRLAGGYNEQFF. DNA for the CDR3: TGCGCCAGCAGCTTGCCCCGACTAGCGGGAGGGTACAATGAGCAGTTCTTC.

The chain recombines TRBV15 with TRBJ1-2; 7 nucleotides line up with TRBD1. V was clipped by 0 bases and J by 3 bases; unmatched bases: 10. CDR3 size: 17 residues. Germline loops: CDR1 LNHNV, CDR2 YYDKDF (reference sequence). The CDR3 reads CATSREGDRAGYYGYTF. The CDR3, as DNA: TGTGCCACCAGCAGAGAGGGAGACAGGGCGGGGTACTATGGCTACACCTTC.

V and J are TRBV7-2 and TRBJ2-1; no clear D gene. The CDR3 sequence is 13 residues long. Germline V CDR1 and CDR2: SGHTA, FQGNSA. V dropped 5 bases and J dropped 4 bases, with 9 bases sitting between them. The CDR3 loop reads CASSPPYYNEQFF. DNA of the CDR3: TGTGCCAGCAGCCCCCCTTATTACAATGAGCAGTTCTTC.

This clone was recorded only once. The chain links TRBV7-8 to TRBJ1-4; no reliable D call. The ends were cut back, 5 bases at V and 8 bases at J, with 12 bases in the middle. The CDR3 contains 13 residues. Germline V gives CDR1 SGHVS, CDR2 FQNEAQ. This CDR3 is CASSGREAEKLFF. The CDR3 nucleotides are TGTGCCAGCAGCGGCAGAGAGGCAGAAAAACTGTTTTTT.

The rearrangement joins TRBV18 to TRBJ2-3; 9 bases are a match to TRBD2. V lost 2 bases to trimming and J lost 4 bases; unmatched junction nucleotides: 7. The germline V gene encodes CDR1 KGHSH and CDR2 LQKENI. This CDR3 comprises 16 residues. Written as DNA, the CDR3 is TGTGCCAGCTCACCATCCGCGGGAGGGCCCGCAGATACGCAGTATTTT. Protein product: CASSPSAGGPADTQYF.

The chain combines TRBV7-2 with TRBJ2-7; 7 positions agree with TRBD1. V trimming: 2 bases; J trimming: 2 bases; junction bases outside the gene matches: 15. Germline CDR1 SGHTA, CDR2 FQGNSA. This CDR3 comprises 18 residues. The DNA for the CDR3 is TGTGCCAGCAGCTTAAGAAGTTCGATGGGGACAGCAACCTACGAGCAGTACTTC. It encodes CASSLRSSMGTATYEQYF.

J is TRBJ2-3 and V is TRBV19; a weak D match, TRBD2 (5 bases). This CDR3 contains 13 residues. The V end was cut by 1 base, the J end by 6 bases, with 8 bases between. CDR1 is LNHDA, CDR2 SQIVND, per germline (reference sequence). The CDR3 nucleotides are TGTGCCAGTAGTATAGGAGGGTTGGATACGCAGTATTTT. It translates to CASSIGGLDTQYF.

The chain combines TRBV5-1 with TRBJ2-7; TRBD1 is a possible D gene (6 bases). With 0 bases removed from V and 1 base from J, the gap between germline ends came to 14 bases. CDR1 and CDR2 (germline): SGHRS, YFSETQ. The CDR3 is 16 amino acids. CDR3 sequence (DNA): TGCGCCAGCAGCTTGGTGGGGGCCGGGGTTTCCTACGAGCAGTACTTC. Its translation: CASSLVGAGVSYEQYF.

This rearrangement joins TRBV28 to TRBJ1-5; TRBD1 matches at 7 bases. V shed 8 bases, J shed 9 bases, and the junction held 13 bases outside the gene matches. There are 14 residues in the CDR3. Germline lookup yields CDR1 MDHEN and CDR2 SYDVKM. The CDR3 DNA follows: TGTGCCAGCTGGCGGGGACAGCCGTCACGGCCCCAGCATTTT. As protein: CASWRGQPSRPQHF. The full variable domain, with the rest looked up from reference TRBV28 and TRBJ1-5, is DVKVTQSSRYLVKRTGEKVFLECVQDMDHENMFWYRQDPGLGLRLIYFSYDVKMKEKGDIPEGYSVSREKKERFSLILESASTNQTSMYLCASWRGQPSRPQHFGDGTRLSIL.